The 27 T cell receptor beta chains given below trace back to one sample, sequenced in a study of T cells expressing NK-cell markers (dated by TCRdb to the early 2020s). Library construction relied on 5' RACE. Sequencing was carried out with an Illumina HiSeq 2000. TCRdb reprocessed the reads and lists each CDR3 protein sequence as a single entry, with no DNA. The table held for this sample gives about 390,000 distinct CDR3 sequences. Approximately 11% of the sample belongs to the ten largest clones. Sequencing was done on a sample of blood T cells: a sorted CD56 or NKG2C T cell subset, CD4+ or CD8+ T cells, or bulk PBMC T cells (not recorded which). The source is a woman aged 45-59 years in good health. Donor details come from another sample of the same person, matched by shared clones.

This chain connects TRBV4-1 to TRBJ2-1; TCRdb lists TRBD2, though no DNA is available to test this call. In germline, CDR1 is MGHRA, CDR2 YSYEKL. The CDR3 runs 15 residues. This chain's CDR3 is CASSQGLAAGNEQFF.

The V and J genes are TRBV10-3 and TRBJ2-1. This CDR3 is 13 amino acids long. Germline assignment: CDR1 ENHRY and CDR2 SYGVKD. The CDR3 region is CASGGVGYNEQFF.

This chain links TRBV4-1 with TRBJ1-4; without DNA, the TCRdb call of TRBD1 cannot be checked. Germline V lookup: CDR1 MGHRA, CDR2 YSYEKL. This CDR3 contains 15 residues. The CDR3: CASSQDDRYNEKLFF.

The chain carries TRBV29-1 and TRBJ2-1; TCRdb picks TRBD2, but there is no DNA to check that call. The CDR3 extends over 18 amino acids. CDR1 and CDR2 from the germline V gene are SQVTM and ANQGSEA. The CDR3 region is CSVEDRREALEVYNEQFF.

The V gene is TRBV12-5, the J gene TRBJ2-7. The CDR3 has 13 amino acids. Germline V CDR1 and CDR2: LGHNT, FRNRAP. CDR3 protein: CASGLRESLEQYF.

The rearrangement links TRBV10-3 to TRBJ2-3; TCRdb designates TRBD1, a call that cannot be tested without DNA. CDR1 ENHRY and CDR2 SYGVKD come from the germline V gene. The CDR3 is 14 residues long. The CDR3 here is CAISGDRNTDTQYF.

This rearrangement joins TRBV5-1 to TRBJ2-1; the TCRdb D gene call, TRBD1, has no DNA to confirm it. Germline V gene lookup returns CDR1 SGHRS and CDR2 YFSETQ. This CDR3 is built from 18 residues. The CDR3 loop is CASSLGQEIFNSYNEQFF.

The V and J genes are TRBV6-5 and TRBJ2-1; there is no DNA to check the TCRdb D call of TRBD1. Per the germline V gene, CDR1 is MNHEY and CDR2 is SVGAGI. The CDR3 has 15 amino acids. The CDR3 sequence: CASSYGPLFYNEQFF.

The rearrangement uses TRBV11-2 and TRBJ1-1; TCRdb selects TRBD1, and the lack of DNA leaves this call unchecked. This CDR3 has 15 residues. From germline, CDR1 is SGHAT and CDR2 FQNNGV. The CDR3 region is CASTPIPLGNTEAFF.

The V call is TRBV29-1, the J call TRBJ2-7; TCRdb designates TRBD2, a call that cannot be tested without DNA. CDR3 length equals 15 residues. The germline CDR1 and CDR2 sequences are SQVTM and ANQGSEA. Here the CDR3 reads CSVVPGDYAGGEQYF.

V is TRBV5-5 and J is TRBJ2-2; checking the TCRdb D call of TRBD1 is not possible without DNA. The CDR3 sequence is 14 residues long. Per the germline V gene, CDR1 is SGHKS and CDR2 is YYEKEE (reference sequence). CDR3 region: CASSFGADTGELFF.

This chain links TRBV2 with TRBJ2-1. CDR1 and CDR2 (germline): SNHLY, FYNNEI. There are 11 residues in the CDR3. CDR3 loop: CASRERGEQFF.

The gene calls are TRBV12-3 or TRBV12-4 and TRBJ1-1; no DNA is available, so the TRBD1 call from TCRdb remains unchecked. The CDR3 sequence is 14 residues long. CDR3 amino acids: CATAPQALITEAFF.

The chain recombines TRBV12-3 or TRBV12-4 with TRBJ2-7; TCRdb's D call, TRBD2, is unchecked because there is no DNA. The CDR3 is made up of 16 amino acids. The CDR3 region is CASSPPNGRASYEQYF.

V usage is TRBV28 and J usage is TRBJ1-2. CDR3 size: 14 residues. Germline CDR1 reads MDHEN; CDR2 reads SYDVKM. The chain's CDR3 is CASSLAGTNYGYTF.

This chain links TRBV12-3 or TRBV12-4 with TRBJ2-1; the TCRdb call, TRBD2, lacks DNA for checking. CDR3 length: 16 amino acids. This chain's CDR3 is CASSPTSGAWFDEQFF.

The CDR3 spells CAIRVGQGSGGYTF. V is TRBV10-3 and J is TRBJ1-2; TCRdb's D gene call, TRBD1, goes unchecked for lack of DNA. The CDR3 extends over 14 amino acids. CDR1 and CDR2 (germline): ENHRY, SYGVKD.

The chain joins TRBV6-5 to TRBJ2-1; TCRdb proposes TRBD2, but this gene call is untestable without DNA. This CDR3 region has 14 residues. CDR1 is MNHEY, CDR2 SVGAGI, per germline. This CDR3 is CASTTSGSSNEQFF.

This sequence joins TRBV20-1 and TRBJ2-1; TCRdb reports TRBD2, a call that lacks DNA to check it against. Germline V gene sequence: CDR1 DFQATT, CDR2 SNEGSKA (reference sequence). The CDR3 has 16 amino acids. CDR3 amino acids: CSARGVLVAGANEQFF.

The chain combines TRBV11-3 with TRBJ2-1. Per the germline V gene, CDR1 is SGHNT and CDR2 is YENEEA. The CDR3 loop spans 11 amino acids. CDR3 sequence: CASGLRDEQFF.

The chain joins TRBV7-2 to TRBJ2-5; checking the TCRdb D call of TRBD2 is not possible without DNA. The CDR3 is 14 amino acids. CDR1 and CDR2 from the germline V gene are SGHTA and FQGNSA. The CDR3 region is CASSFRGSWETQYF.

The V and J genes are TRBV5-1 and TRBJ1-1. Germline CDR1 and CDR2: SGHRS and YFSETQ. This CDR3 has 13 amino acids. The CDR3 is CASSLVGGYEAFF.

The chain couples TRBV4-2 to TRBJ1-6; TCRdb proposes TRBD1, but this gene call is untestable without DNA. The CDR3 contains 20 residues. CDR1 is LGHNA, CDR2 YNFKEQ, per germline. The CDR3 sequence: CASSQVDRLFRGRYNSPLHF.

The chain employs TRBV11-1 and TRBJ2-1; TCRdb picks TRBD2, but there is no DNA to check that call. Germline CDR1 reads SGHAT; CDR2 reads FQDESV (reference sequence). This CDR3 has 15 residues. This CDR3 is CASSPRASGRSEQFF.

The genes are TRBV20-1 and TRBJ2-1; the D call from TCRdb, TRBD1, cannot be confirmed without DNA. CDR3 length equals 15 residues. Per germline, CDR1 DFQATT and CDR2 SNEGSKA (reference sequence). CDR3 protein: CSAPLGQGSYNEQFF.

The chain recombines TRBV20-1 with TRBJ2-2; the TCRdb D gene call, TRBD1, has no DNA to confirm it. Germline V lookup: CDR1 DFQATT, CDR2 SNEGSKA (reference sequence). This CDR3 is built from 15 residues. The CDR3 loop reads CSARVLAAGSGELFF.

This chain connects TRBV18 to TRBJ2-1. The CDR3 extends over 17 amino acids. CDR1 KGHSH and CDR2 LQKENI come from the germline V gene. CDR3 sequence reads: CASSPPVAGVTYNEQFF. Full variable domain (rest looked up from reference TRBV18 and TRBJ2-1): NAGVMQNPRHLVRRRGQEARLRCSPMKGHSHVYWYRQLPEEGLKFMVYLQKENIIDESGMPKERFSAEFPKEGPSILRIQQVVRGDSAAYFCASSPPVAGVTYNEQFFGPGTRLTVL.